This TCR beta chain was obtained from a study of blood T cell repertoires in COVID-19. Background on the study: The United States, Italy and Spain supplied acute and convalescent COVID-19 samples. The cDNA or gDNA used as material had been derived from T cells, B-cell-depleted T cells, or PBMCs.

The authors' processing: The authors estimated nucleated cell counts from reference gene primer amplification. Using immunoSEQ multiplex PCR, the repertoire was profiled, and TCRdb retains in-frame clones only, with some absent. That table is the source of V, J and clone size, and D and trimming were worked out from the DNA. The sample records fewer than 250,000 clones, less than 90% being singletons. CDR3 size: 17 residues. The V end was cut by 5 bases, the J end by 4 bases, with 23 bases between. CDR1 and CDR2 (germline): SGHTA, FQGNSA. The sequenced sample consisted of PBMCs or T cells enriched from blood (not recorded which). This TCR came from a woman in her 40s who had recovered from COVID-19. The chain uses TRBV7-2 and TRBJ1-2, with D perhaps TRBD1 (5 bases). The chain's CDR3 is CASSTRWGGEVGYGYTF. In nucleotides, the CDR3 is TGTGCCAGCAGCACCCGGTGGGGAGGGGAGGTGGGCTATGGCTACACCTTC.